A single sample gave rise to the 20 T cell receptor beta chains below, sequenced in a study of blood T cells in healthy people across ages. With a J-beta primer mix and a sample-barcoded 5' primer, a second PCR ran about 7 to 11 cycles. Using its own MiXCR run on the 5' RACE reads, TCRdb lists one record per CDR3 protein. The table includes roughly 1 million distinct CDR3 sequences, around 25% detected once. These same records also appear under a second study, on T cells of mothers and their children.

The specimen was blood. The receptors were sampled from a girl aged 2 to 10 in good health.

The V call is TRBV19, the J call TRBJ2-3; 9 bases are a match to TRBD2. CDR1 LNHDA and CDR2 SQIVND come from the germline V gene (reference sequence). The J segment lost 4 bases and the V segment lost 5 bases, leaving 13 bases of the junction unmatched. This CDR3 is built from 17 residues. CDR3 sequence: CASSPLIAGALPDTQYF. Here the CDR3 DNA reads TGTGCCAGTAGTCCTTTAATAGCGGGGGCCCTCCCAGATACGCAGTATTTT.

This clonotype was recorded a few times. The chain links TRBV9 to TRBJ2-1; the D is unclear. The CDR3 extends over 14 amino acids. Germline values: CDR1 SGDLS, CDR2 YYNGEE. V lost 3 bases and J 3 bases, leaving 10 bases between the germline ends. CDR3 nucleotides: TGTGCCAGCAGCGCAGAAGGGTTCTACAATGAGCAGTTCTTC. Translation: CASSAEGFYNEQFF.

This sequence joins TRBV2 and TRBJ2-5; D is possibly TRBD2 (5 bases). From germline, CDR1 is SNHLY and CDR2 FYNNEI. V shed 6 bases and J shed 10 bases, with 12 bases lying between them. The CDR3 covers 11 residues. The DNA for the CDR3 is TGTGCCAGCAGGGCGGAGAGCGGCCAGTACTTC. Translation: CASRAESGQYF.

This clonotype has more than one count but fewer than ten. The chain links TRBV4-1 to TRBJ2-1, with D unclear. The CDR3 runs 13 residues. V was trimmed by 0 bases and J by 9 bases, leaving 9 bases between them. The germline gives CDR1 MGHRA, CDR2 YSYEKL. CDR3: CASSQDLGIEQFF. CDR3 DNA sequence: TGCGCCAGCAGCCAAGATCTGGGAATTGAGCAGTTCTTC.

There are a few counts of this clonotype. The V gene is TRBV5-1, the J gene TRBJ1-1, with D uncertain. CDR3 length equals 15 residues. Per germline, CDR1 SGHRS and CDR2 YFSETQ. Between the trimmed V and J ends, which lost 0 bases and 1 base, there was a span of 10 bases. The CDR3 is CASSLEQSSNTEAFF. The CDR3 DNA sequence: TGCGCCAGCAGCTTGGAGCAAAGTTCGAACACTGAAGCTTTCTTT.

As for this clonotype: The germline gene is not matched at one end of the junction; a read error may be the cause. CDR3 DNA sequence: TGTGCCGGCAGCCAAGGGGTCGGACTAGCGGGAAATGGAGAGACCCAGTACTTC. Translated, it gives CAGSQGVGLAGNGETQYF. The V gene is TRBV14, the J gene TRBJ2-5, with TRBD2 identical over 12 bases. The germline CDR1 and CDR2 sequences are SGHDN and FVKESK. The CDR3 sequence is 18 residues long.

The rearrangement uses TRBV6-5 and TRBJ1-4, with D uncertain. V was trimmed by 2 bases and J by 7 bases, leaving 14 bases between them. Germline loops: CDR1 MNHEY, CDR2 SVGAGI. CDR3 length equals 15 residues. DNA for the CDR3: TGTGCCAGCAGTTACCATACAGAGAAGGCTGAAAAACTGTTTTTT. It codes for CASSYHTEKAEKLFF.

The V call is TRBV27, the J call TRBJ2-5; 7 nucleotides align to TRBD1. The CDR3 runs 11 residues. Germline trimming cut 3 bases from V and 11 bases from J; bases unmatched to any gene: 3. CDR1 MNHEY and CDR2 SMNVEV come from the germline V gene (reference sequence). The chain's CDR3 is CASSFGTVQYF. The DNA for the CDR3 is TGTGCCAGCAGTTTTGGGACAGTTCAGTACTTC.

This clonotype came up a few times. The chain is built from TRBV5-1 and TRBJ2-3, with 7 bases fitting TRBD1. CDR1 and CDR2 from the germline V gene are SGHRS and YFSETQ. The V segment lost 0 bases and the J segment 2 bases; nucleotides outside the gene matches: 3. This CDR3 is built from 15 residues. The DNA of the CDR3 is TGCGCCAGCAGCTTGGGGGACAGATACACAGATACGCAGTATTTT. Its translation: CASSLGDRYTDTQYF.

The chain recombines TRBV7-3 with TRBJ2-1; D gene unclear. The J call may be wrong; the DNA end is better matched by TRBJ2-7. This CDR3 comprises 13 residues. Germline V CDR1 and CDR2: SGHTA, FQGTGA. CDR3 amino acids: CASSSSALSEQYF. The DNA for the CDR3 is TGTGCCAGCAGCTCCTCCGCATTAAGCGAGCAGTACTTC.

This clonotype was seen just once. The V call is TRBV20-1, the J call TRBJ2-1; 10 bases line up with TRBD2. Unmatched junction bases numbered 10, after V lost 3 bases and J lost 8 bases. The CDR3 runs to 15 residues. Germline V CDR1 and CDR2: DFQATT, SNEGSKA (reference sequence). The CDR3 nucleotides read TGCAGTGCTAGCCAAGCGGGAGGGAAGTTCTATGAGCAGTTCTTC. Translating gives CSASQAGGKFYEQFF.

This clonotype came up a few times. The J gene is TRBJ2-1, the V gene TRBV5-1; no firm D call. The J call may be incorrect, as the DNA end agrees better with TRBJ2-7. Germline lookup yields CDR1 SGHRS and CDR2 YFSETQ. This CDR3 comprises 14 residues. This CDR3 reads CASSFYGFSYEQYF. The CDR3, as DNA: TGCGCCAGCAGCTTTTATGGCTTCTCCTACGAGCAGTACTTC.

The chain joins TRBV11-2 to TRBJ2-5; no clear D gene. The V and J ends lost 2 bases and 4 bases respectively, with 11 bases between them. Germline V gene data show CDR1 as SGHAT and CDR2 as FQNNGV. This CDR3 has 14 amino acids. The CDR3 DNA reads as TGTGCCAGCAGCTTATATCTCTCGGGAGAGACCCAGTACTTC. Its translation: CASSLYLSGETQYF. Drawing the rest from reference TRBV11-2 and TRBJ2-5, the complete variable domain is EAGVAQSPRYKIIEKRQSVAFWCNPISGHATLYWYQQILGQGPKLLIQFQNNGVVDDSQLPKDRFSAERLKGVDSTLKIQPAKLEDSAVYLCASSLYLSGETQYFGPGTRLLVL.

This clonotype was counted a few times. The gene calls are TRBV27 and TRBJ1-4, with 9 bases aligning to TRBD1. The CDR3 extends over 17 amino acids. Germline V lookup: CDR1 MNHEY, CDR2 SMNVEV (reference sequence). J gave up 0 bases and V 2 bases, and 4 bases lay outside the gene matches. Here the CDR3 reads CASSLTGTGPTNEKLFF. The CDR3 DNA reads TGTGCCAGCAGTTTAACCGGGACAGGGCCAACTAATGAAAAACTGTTTTTT.

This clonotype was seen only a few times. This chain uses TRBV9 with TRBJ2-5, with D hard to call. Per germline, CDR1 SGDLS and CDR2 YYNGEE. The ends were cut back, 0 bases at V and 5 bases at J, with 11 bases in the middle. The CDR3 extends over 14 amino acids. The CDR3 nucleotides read TGTGCCAGCAGCGTAGGGAAACGAGAGGAGACCCAGTACTTC. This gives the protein CASSVGKREETQYF.

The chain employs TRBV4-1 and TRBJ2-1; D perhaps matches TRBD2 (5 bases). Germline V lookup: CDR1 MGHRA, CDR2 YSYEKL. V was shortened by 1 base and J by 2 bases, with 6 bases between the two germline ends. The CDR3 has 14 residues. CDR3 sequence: CASSQVGTYNEQFF. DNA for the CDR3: TGCGCCAGCAGCCAAGTCGGGACCTACAATGAGCAGTTCTTC.

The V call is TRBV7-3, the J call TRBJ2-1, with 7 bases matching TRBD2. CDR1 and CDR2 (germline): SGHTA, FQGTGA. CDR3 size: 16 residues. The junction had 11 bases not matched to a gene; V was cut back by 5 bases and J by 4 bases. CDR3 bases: TGTGCCAGCAGCCCAGGACTAAGCGGGGAGTACAATGAGCAGTTCTTC. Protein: CASSPGLSGEYNEQFF.

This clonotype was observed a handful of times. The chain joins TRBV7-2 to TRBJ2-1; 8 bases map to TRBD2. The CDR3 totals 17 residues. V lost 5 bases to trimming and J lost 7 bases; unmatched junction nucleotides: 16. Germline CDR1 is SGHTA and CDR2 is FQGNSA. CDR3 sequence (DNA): TGTGCCAGCAGCCAACTAGCGGCCAACACGAGAATAAATGAGCAGTTCTTC. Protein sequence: CASSQLAANTRINEQFF.

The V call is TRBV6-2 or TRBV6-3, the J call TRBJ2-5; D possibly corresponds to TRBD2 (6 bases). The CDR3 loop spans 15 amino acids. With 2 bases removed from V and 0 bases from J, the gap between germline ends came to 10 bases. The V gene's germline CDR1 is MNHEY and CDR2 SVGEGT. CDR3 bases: TGTGCCAGCAGTTACCTAGGGGAGGACCAAGAGACCCAGTACTTC. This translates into CASSYLGEDQETQYF.

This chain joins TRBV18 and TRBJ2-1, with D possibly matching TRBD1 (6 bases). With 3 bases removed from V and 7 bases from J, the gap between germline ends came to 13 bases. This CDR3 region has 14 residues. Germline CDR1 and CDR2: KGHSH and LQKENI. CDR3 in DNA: TGTGCCAGCTCACCCACAGGGCAACTAAATGAGCAGTTCTTC. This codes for CASSPTGQLNEQFF. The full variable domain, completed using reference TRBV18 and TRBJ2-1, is NAGVMQNPRHLVRRRGQEARLRCSPMKGHSHVYWYRQLPEEGLKFMVYLQKENIIDESGMPKERFSAEFPKEGPSILRIQQVVRGDSAAYFCASSPTGQLNEQFFGPGTRLTVL.